This TCR beta chain was recorded in a study of Tregs in tolerant kidney transplant recipients. Broader study findings: Some patients' samples used different primers over time, so nucleotide sequences weren't comparable. The most relevant donor-specific Treg TCRbeta repertoire apparently came from expansion with activated donor B cells.

The CDR3 totals 17 residues. The V and J ends lost 7 bases and 2 bases, in that order; junction bases with no gene match: 13. Per the germline V gene, CDR1 is SNHLY and CDR2 is FYNNEI. TCRdb keeps only in-frame clones here, not all; method: immunoSEQ multiplex PCR. The sample lists approximately 20,000 clones; roughly 80% were seen once. Recipients received nonmyeloablative bone marrow transplants from related graft donors, with transient mixed chimerism. About this clone itself: Its specificity is unknown.

The sequence was collected from a human patient who received a combined kidney and bone marrow transplant. The T cells may partly be graft donor cells. This chain connects TRBV2 to TRBJ1-2; 10 bases match TRBD1. The source was CD8+ T cells from blood (PBMCs), collected 6 months after the transplant. CDR3 region: CASIARRQGAFNYGYTF. DNA for the CDR3: TGTGCCAGCATCGCCCGACGACAGGGGGCCTTCAACTATGGCTACACCTTC.